This entry lists 20 T cell receptor beta chains sequenced from one sample in a study of T cell changes during pregnancy in multiple sclerosis. Method: immunoSEQ multiplex PCR; TCRdb's copy keeps in-frame clones and lacks some. The sample lists tens of thousands of clones, roughly 89% seen once, with less than 2% in the top ten. Sample: peripheral blood, taken in the second trimester of pregnancy. These receptors all stem from a female donor with multiple sclerosis, enrolled in a pregnancy study.

The rearrangement links TRBV27 to TRBJ2-2; 8 nucleotides align to TRBD1. The length of the CDR3 is 15 residues. J lost 6 bases, V lost 7 bases, and 10 bases had no gene match. Germline CDR1 reads MNHEY; CDR2 reads SMNVEV (reference sequence). Written as DNA, the CDR3 is TGTGCCAGCAACCTCCTAGGACAGGGATCCGGGGAGCTGTTTTTT. Protein product: CASNLLGQGSGELFF.

The chain couples TRBV18 to TRBJ2-2, with D possibly being TRBD2 (6 bases). CDR3 length equals 14 residues. V was shortened by 6 bases and J by 6 bases, with 14 bases between the two germline ends. Germline CDR1 is KGHSH and CDR2 is LQKENI. CDR3: CASSGRPGSGELFF. CDR3 sequence (DNA): TGTGCCAGCTCGGGGAGGCCAGGTTCCGGGGAGCTGTTTTTT. Together with reference TRBV18 and TRBJ2-2, the CDR3 gives the full variable domain: NAGVMQNPRHLVRRRGQEARLRCSPMKGHSHVYWYRQLPEEGLKFMVYLQKENIIDESGMPKERFSAEFPKEGPSILRIQQVVRGDSAAYFCASSGRPGSGELFFGEGSRLTVL.

This chain joins TRBV6-1 and TRBJ1-1; the match to TRBD1 covers 11 bases. Losses at the gene ends were 2 bases for V and 2 bases for J; bases not matched to a gene: 16. Per germline, CDR1 MNHNS and CDR2 SASEGT. The CDR3 contains 20 residues. CDR3 region: CASSESFLDRGLPINTEAFF. The CDR3 DNA is TGTGCCAGCAGTGAAAGTTTCTTGGACAGGGGGCTCCCGATAAACACTGAAGCTTTCTTT.

This clone occurred once. This rearrangement joins TRBV27 to TRBJ2-1; 10 bases map to TRBD2. The CDR3 loop spans 14 amino acids. After removal of 6 bases from V and 9 bases from J, the junction contained 8 bases not matched to a gene. Germline V gene data show CDR1 as MNHEY and CDR2 as SMNVEV (reference sequence). In DNA form, the CDR3 reads TGTGCCAGCAGCCAGGGACTAGCGAAACCTGAGCAGTTCTTC. It specifies CASSQGLAKPEQFF.

The V and J genes are TRBV28 and TRBJ2-3; D might be TRBD2 (5 bases). The CDR3 consists of 13 residues. Germline V gene lookup returns CDR1 MDHEN and CDR2 SYDVKM. V dropped 6 bases and J dropped 0 bases, with 7 bases sitting between them. CDR3 sequence: CASRDSSTDTQYF. CDR3 DNA: TGTGCCAGCAGGGACTCAAGCACAGATACGCAGTATTTT.

V is TRBV28 and J is TRBJ2-7, with a weak D call TRBD1 (6 bases). The germline V and J ends were trimmed by 2 bases and 5 bases, with 13 bases remaining between them. The CDR3 is 14 residues long. Germline V lookup: CDR1 MDHEN, CDR2 SYDVKM. CDR3 nucleotide sequence: TGTGCCAGCAGTTTAATGCAGGGGAGCCACGAGCAGTACTTC. Encoded protein: CASSLMQGSHEQYF.

This sequence joins TRBV18 and TRBJ2-2; D is unresolved. The CDR3 extends over 15 amino acids. With 0 bases removed from V and 0 bases from J, the gap between germline ends came to 5 bases. Germline assignment: CDR1 KGHSH and CDR2 LQKENI. The CDR3, as DNA: TGTGCCAGCTCACCACCGAGTACGAACACCGGGGAGCTGTTTTTT. As protein: CASSPPSTNTGELFF. Full variable domain (rest looked up from reference TRBV18 and TRBJ2-2): NAGVMQNPRHLVRRRGQEARLRCSPMKGHSHVYWYRQLPEEGLKFMVYLQKENIIDESGMPKERFSAEFPKEGPSILRIQQVVRGDSAAYFCASSPPSTNTGELFFGEGSRLTVL.

The J gene is TRBJ1-1, the V gene TRBV7-3; no reliable D call. This CDR3 comprises 16 residues. Germline CDR1 is SGHTA and CDR2 is FQGTGA. Trimming took off 5 bases at V and 0 bases at J, with 16 bases between the two ends. The CDR3 region has the DNA TGTGCCAGCAGCCTACGCCCTGTTGCGGTGAACACTGAAGCTTTCTTT. Protein sequence: CASSLRPVAVNTEAFF. Complete variable domain (other parts from reference TRBV7-3 and TRBJ1-1): GAGVSQTPSNKVTEKGKYVELRCDPISGHTALYWYRQSLGQGPEFLIYFQGTGAADDSGLPNDRFFAVRPEGSVSTLKIQRTERGDSAVYLCASSLRPVAVNTEAFFGQGTRLTVV.

This clone has a handful of counts. This chain links TRBV4-1 with TRBJ2-7; 9 positions agree with TRBD1. Germline V gene data show CDR1 as MGHRA and CDR2 as YSYEKL. The V and J ends lost 4 bases and 2 bases, in that order; junction bases with no gene match: 6. CDR3 length: 15 amino acids. The CDR3 region is CASSPGQGPTYEQYF. CDR3 nucleotides: TGCGCCAGCAGCCCCGGACAGGGGCCAACCTACGAGCAGTACTTC.

The J gene is TRBJ1-3, the V gene TRBV7-2, with D unclear. Germline V gene data show CDR1 as SGHTA and CDR2 as FQGNSA. This CDR3 is 15 amino acids long. With 1 base removed from V and 0 bases from J, the gap between germline ends came to 7 bases. The CDR3 DNA reads as TGTGCCAGCAGCTTAGACGGGGACTCTGGAAACACCATATATTTT. It translates to CASSLDGDSGNTIYF.

The chain uses TRBV28 and TRBJ2-7; weak D call: TRBD1 (6 bases). V was cut by 3 bases and J by 7 bases, with 22 bases left in between. From germline, CDR1 is MDHEN and CDR2 SYDVKM. The CDR3 extends over 16 amino acids. As DNA, the CDR3 is TGTGCCAGCAGTTTGGGGAAAGGGGGACACGCTGGGGAGCAGTACTTC. Translating it yields CASSLGKGGHAGEQYF.

The V gene is TRBV29-1, the J gene TRBJ2-3; a possible D gene is TRBD1 (5 bases). This CDR3 has 14 amino acids. Trimming took off 3 bases at V and 0 bases at J, with 10 bases between the two ends. CDR1 and CDR2 from the germline V gene are SQVTM and ANQGSEA. The CDR3, as DNA: TGCAGCGTTGATCAGGGAAAGAGCACAGATACGCAGTATTTT. Translating it yields CSVDQGKSTDTQYF.

J is TRBJ1-3 and V is TRBV28, with D perhaps matching TRBD1 (6 bases). V lost 7 bases to trimming and J lost 4 bases, with 11 bases between them. Germline assignment: CDR1 MDHEN and CDR2 SYDVKM. The CDR3 contains 13 residues. The CDR3 DNA reads TGTGCCAGCACCCACCAGGGGGGAAACACCATATATTTT. Translation: CASTHQGGNTIYF.

The chain couples TRBV5-6 to TRBJ1-2, with D perhaps matching TRBD1 (5 bases). With 4 bases removed from V and 3 bases from J, the gap between germline ends came to 10 bases. The CDR3 extends over 13 amino acids. CDR1 and CDR2 (germline): SGHDT, YYEEEE. The CDR3 sequence: CASSPGLYYGYTF. For the CDR3, the DNA is TGTGCCAGCAGCCCGGGACTGTACTATGGCTACACCTTC.

The gene calls are TRBV2 and TRBJ2-5; 8 bases are shared with TRBD2. The junction had 5 bases not matched to a gene; V was cut back by 6 bases and J by 5 bases. Germline V gives CDR1 SNHLY, CDR2 FYNNEI. CDR3 length: 13 residues. DNA for the CDR3: TGTGCCAGCAGGCGGGAGGTTTCGGAGACCCAGTACTTC. Translated: CASRREVSETQYF.

The chain has TRBV11-2 and TRBJ2-5, with D possibly being TRBD2 (6 bases). V was trimmed by 1 base and J by 2 bases, leaving 17 bases between them. In germline, CDR1 is SGHAT, CDR2 FQNNGV. The CDR3 contains 17 residues. The CDR3 sequence: CASSLGVGPGRQETQYF. The CDR3 DNA reads as TGTGCCAGCAGCTTAGGGGTCGGACCGGGGAGGCAAGAGACCCAGTACTTC.

The V call is TRBV5-8, the J call TRBJ2-2, with 11 bases aligning to TRBD2. The germline V gene encodes CDR1 SGHTS and CDR2 YDEGEE. There are 16 residues in the CDR3. The ends lost 4 bases at V and 1 base at J; junction bases unmatched: 3. The CDR3 reads CASSPGLAGNTGELFF. The DNA for the CDR3 is TGTGCCAGCAGCCCCGGACTAGCGGGGAACACCGGGGAGCTGTTTTTT.

The rearrangement links TRBV28 to TRBJ2-2; 12 nucleotides match TRBD1. Trimming removed 3 bases from V and 4 bases from J; junction bases left unmatched: 12. The germline V gene encodes CDR1 MDHEN and CDR2 SYDVKM. This CDR3 spans 19 amino acids. CDR3 coding DNA: TGTGCCAGCAGTTTTTGGGACAGGGGGCGCGAAGAATTCACCGGGGAGCTGTTTTTT. It yields the protein CASSFWDRGREEFTGELFF.

The rearrangement uses TRBV30 and TRBJ2-1; perhaps TRBD2 as D (7 bases). The germline V and J ends were trimmed by 4 bases and 4 bases, with 17 bases remaining between them. CDR3 size: 15 residues. The V gene's germline CDR1 is GTSNPN and CDR2 SVGIG (reference sequence). Written as DNA, the CDR3 is TGTGCCTGGATCGTGGGAGGGGGAAGGTACAATGAGCAGTTCTTC. Its protein product is CAWIVGGGRYNEQFF.

The rearrangement links TRBV6-1 to TRBJ1-1, with D maybe TRBD1 (6 bases). The CDR3 has 14 amino acids. The germline V gene encodes CDR1 MNHNS and CDR2 SASEGT. V was trimmed by 7 bases and J by 4 bases, leaving 16 bases between them. The CDR3 here is CASILERGPTEAFF. For the CDR3, the DNA is TGTGCCAGCATCCTGGAGCGGGGGCCCACTGAAGCTTTCTTT.